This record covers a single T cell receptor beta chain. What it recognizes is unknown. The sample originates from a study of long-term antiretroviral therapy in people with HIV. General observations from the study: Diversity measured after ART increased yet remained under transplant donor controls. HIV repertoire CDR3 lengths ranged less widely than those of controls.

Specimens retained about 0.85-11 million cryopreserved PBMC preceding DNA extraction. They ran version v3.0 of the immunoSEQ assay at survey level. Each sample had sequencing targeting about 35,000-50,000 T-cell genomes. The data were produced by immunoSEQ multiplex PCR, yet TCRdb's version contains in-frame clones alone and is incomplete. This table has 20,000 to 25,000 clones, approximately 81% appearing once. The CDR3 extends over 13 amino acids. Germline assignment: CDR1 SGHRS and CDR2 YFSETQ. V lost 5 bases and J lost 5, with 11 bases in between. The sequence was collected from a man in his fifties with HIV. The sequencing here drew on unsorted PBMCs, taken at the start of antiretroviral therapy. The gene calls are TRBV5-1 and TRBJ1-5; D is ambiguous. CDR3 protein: CASSMGPDQPQHF. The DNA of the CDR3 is TGCGCCAGCAGTATGGGCCCAGATCAGCCCCAGCATTTT.